This paragraph reports one T cell receptor (beta chain). Antigen specificity is unknown. The data were taken from a study of T cell repertoires in cytomegalovirus infection. Findings of the study overall: Identification of carriers of CMV plus the relevant HLA was achieved through cumulative public TCR beta family frequency.

TCRdb fed the reads into MiXCR, producing one record per CDR3 protein. The table lists hundreds of thousands of distinct CDR3 sequences, 33% of them singletons. Germline loops: CDR1 MDHEN, CDR2 SYDVKM. There are 14 residues in the CDR3. V lost 6 bases, J lost 6 bases, and 16 bases lay in between. This rearrangement joins TRBV28 to TRBJ2-3, with a weak D call TRBD1 (5 bases). This receptor was obtained from a human donor in good health (CMV status not recorded). Some clones in this sample may be carry-over from other donors' samples. This specimen consisted of cultured PBMCs, obtained from culture after CMV antigen stimulation. CDR3 nucleotides: TGTGCCAGCAGAGGGGCAGACCCAGGGGATACGCAGTATTTT. Its protein is CASRGADPGDTQYF.